Following are 24 T cell receptor beta chains from one sample sequenced in a study of blood T cell repertoires in COVID-19. Only in-frame clones appear in the TCRdb table, and some are missing; sequencing was by immunoSEQ multiplex PCR. The sample shows fewer than 600,000 clones, roughly 89% of them seen only once. Sequenced material: peripheral blood. All receptors derive from a man between 18 and 29 years old with COVID-19, enrolled during active disease.

This chain connects TRBV28 to TRBJ1-2; 9 nucleotides align to TRBD1. Germline CDR1 reads MDHEN; CDR2 reads SYDVKM. This CDR3 is built from 13 residues. After removal of 6 bases from V and 8 bases from J, the junction contained 7 bases not matched to a gene. This CDR3 is CASRLGTGNGYTF. In nucleotides, the CDR3 is TGTGCCAGCAGACTCGGGACAGGGAACGGCTACACCTTC.

V and J are TRBV27 and TRBJ2-1; unclear D gene. The CDR3 covers 15 residues. Germline assignment: CDR1 MNHEY and CDR2 SMNVEV (reference sequence). Trimming removed 6 bases from V and 0 bases from J, with 12 bases in between. The CDR3 DNA reads as TGTGCCAGCAGGCTAAGCCCGAGCTCCTACAATGAGCAGTTCTTC. This codes for CASRLSPSSYNEQFF.

V is TRBV12-5 and J is TRBJ1-5; D possibly corresponds to TRBD1 (6 bases). Trimming left V 0 bases short and J 10 bases short, with 16 bases between. In germline, CDR1 is LGHNT, CDR2 FRNRAP. The CDR3 has 15 residues. This chain's CDR3 is CASGLVGTGKEPQHF. The CDR3 nucleotides are TGTGCTAGTGGTTTGGTAGGTACAGGGAAGGAACCCCAGCATTTT.

This rearrangement joins TRBV10-2 to TRBJ2-7; D unresolved. Germline CDR1 reads WSHSY; CDR2 reads SAAADI. The ends were cut back, 6 bases at V and 9 bases at J, with 18 bases in the middle. The CDR3 sequence is 13 residues long. The CDR3 region has the DNA TGCGCCAGCAGCCCGGTTGATGGTTTCGGGCAGTACTTC. Its protein is CASSPVDGFGQYF.

The gene calls are TRBV7-9 and TRBJ2-6; tentative D call: TRBD1 (6 bases). V dropped 2 bases and J dropped 4 bases, with 9 bases sitting between them. The CDR3 runs 15 residues. CDR1 and CDR2 from the germline V gene are SEHNR and FQNEAQ (reference sequence). The CDR3 DNA sequence: TGTGCCAGCAGCTTATCAGGGGTCGGGGCCAACGTCCTGACTTTC. This gives the protein CASSLSGVGANVLTF.

The V and J genes are TRBV3-1 (or the pseudogene TRBV3-2) and TRBJ1-1, with D maybe TRBD1 (5 bases). Trimming removed 3 bases at V and 4 bases at J, with 12 bases between. Germline assignment: CDR1 LGHDT and CDR2 YNNKEL (reference sequence). This CDR3 spans 14 amino acids. The CDR3 DNA follows: TGTGCCAGCAGCCATGGAGGGGTTGGCACTGAAGCTTTCTTT. Protein: CASSHGGVGTEAFF.

The CDR3 reads CASSLRVRGSYEQYF. The CDR3 DNA reads TGTGCCAGCAGCCTCCGAGTTAGGGGGTCCTACGAGCAGTACTTC. The J gene is TRBJ2-7, the V gene TRBV9, with TRBD1 as a possible D gene (6 bases). The CDR3 runs 15 residues. Germline V gene sequence: CDR1 SGDLS, CDR2 YYNGEE. The V end lost 4 bases, the J end lost 1 base, and 15 bases lay between the germline ends.

The CDR3 nucleotides are TGTGCCACCAGTGATTCGTTGACAGGGGAATATGGCTACACCTTC. Protein: CATSDSLTGEYGYTF. The chain combines TRBV24-1 with TRBJ1-2; 8 bases map to TRBD1. Trimming at V came to 2 bases and at J to 5 bases, leaving 6 bases not matched to a gene. Per germline, CDR1 KGHDR and CDR2 SFDVKD. The CDR3 sequence is 15 residues long.

V and J are TRBV24-1 and TRBJ2-3, with TRBD2 matching over 7 bases. Germline V gene lookup returns CDR1 KGHDR and CDR2 SFDVKD. This CDR3 spans 16 amino acids. V shed 3 bases, J shed 2 bases, and the junction held 7 bases outside the gene matches. The CDR3 loop reads CATSDPSGITTDTQYF. The CDR3 nucleotides are TGTGCCACCAGTGATCCGAGCGGGATAACCACAGATACGCAGTATTTT.

The rearrangement uses TRBV7-9 and TRBJ1-5; 7 positions match TRBD1. Per germline, CDR1 SEHNR and CDR2 FQNEAQ (reference sequence). This CDR3 is 12 amino acids long. Unmatched junction bases numbered 10, after V lost 5 bases and J lost 15 bases. CDR3 coding DNA: TGTGCCAGCAGCCCCATTACAGGGGAGTCGCATTTT. It translates to CASSPITGESHF.

The table lists this clone with a count of one. The rearrangement uses TRBV9 and TRBJ1-1, with unresolved D. The CDR3 is made up of 13 amino acids. Trimming removed 0 bases from V and 7 bases from J, with 10 bases in between. CDR1 is SGDLS and CDR2 is YYNGEE in the germline V gene. CDR3 DNA sequence: TGTGCCAGCAGCGTAGTCGATCAGTTTGAAGCTTTCTTT. Its translation is CASSVVDQFEAFF.

The chain is built from TRBV5-4 and TRBJ2-1; possible D gene TRBD2, 5 bases. The germline V gene encodes CDR1 SGHNT and CDR2 YYREEE (reference sequence). Trimming cost V 0 bases and J 8 bases, with 15 bases left between them. The CDR3 is 15 amino acids. The CDR3 sequence: CASSLVGQEADEQFF. CDR3 nucleotides: TGTGCCAGCAGCTTGGTTGGTCAGGAGGCCGATGAGCAGTTCTTC.

The chain employs TRBV6-1 and TRBJ2-1; the match to TRBD2 covers 8 bases. CDR3 length: 17 residues. CDR1 and CDR2 from the germline V gene are MNHNS and SASEGT. Trimming cost V 2 bases and J 6 bases; bases outside gene matches: 12. As DNA, the CDR3 is TGTGCCAGCAGTGAACACCGGGTTAGCGGGACCTTCAATGAGCAGTTCTTC. Translation: CASSEHRVSGTFNEQFF.

The rearrangement joins TRBV12-3 or TRBV12-4 to TRBJ2-7, with 7 bases matching TRBD1. This CDR3 is built from 12 residues. V shed 6 bases and J 9 bases; nucleotides not matched to a gene: 8. CDR3 sequence reads: CASSVRGSGQYF. In DNA, the CDR3 is TGTGCCAGCAGCGTCAGGGGGTCCGGGCAGTACTTC.

The chain couples TRBV27 to TRBJ1-5, with D possibly being TRBD1 (5 bases). CDR1 MNHEY and CDR2 SMNVEV come from the germline V gene (reference sequence). V shed 8 bases and J shed 2 bases, with 10 bases lying between them. The CDR3 runs 13 residues. Written as DNA, the CDR3 is TGTGCCAGCGGGGCCTCGGGCAATCAGCCCCAGCATTTT. This translates into CASGASGNQPQHF.

The chain recombines TRBV29-1 with TRBJ2-1; TRBD1 is a possible D gene (6 bases). CDR1 is SQVTM and CDR2 is ANQGSEA in the germline V gene. The CDR3 length is 15 residues. Trimming stripped 3 bases from V and 4 bases from J, with 16 bases between. The CDR3: CSVDGQINPYNEQFF. The CDR3 DNA reads as TGCAGCGTTGATGGACAGATCAACCCTTACAATGAGCAGTTCTTC.

V is TRBV18 and J is TRBJ2-7; possibly TRBD1 for D (6 bases). The germline gives CDR1 KGHSH, CDR2 LQKENI. The CDR3 is 16 amino acids. V lost 2 bases and J lost 1, with 15 bases in between. CDR3 DNA: TGTGCCAGCTCACCATCCATCCGGGACATTTCCTACGAGCAGTACTTC. Translating gives CASSPSIRDISYEQYF.

The chain employs TRBV5-1 and TRBJ2-3, with D possibly TRBD2 on 7 matching bases. The CDR3 has 16 amino acids. V lost 4 bases and J 0 bases, leaving 15 bases between the germline ends. CDR1 SGHRS and CDR2 YFSETQ come from the germline V gene. Written as DNA, the CDR3 is TGCGCCAGCAGCCTCCAGCGGGACACGAGCACAGATACGCAGTATTTT. Amino acids: CASSLQRDTSTDTQYF. The full variable domain, with the rest looked up from reference TRBV5-1 and TRBJ2-3, is KAGVTQTPRYLIKTRGQQVTLSCSPISGHRSVSWYQQTPGQGLQFLFEYFSETQRNKGNFPGRFSGRQFSNSRSEMNVSTLELGDSALYLCASSLQRDTSTDTQYFGPGTRLTVL.

This rearrangement joins TRBV4-2 to TRBJ2-3; weak D call: TRBD2 (6 bases). The germline V gene has CDR1 LGHNA and CDR2 YNFKEQ. The CDR3 totals 16 residues. The ends were cut back, 1 base at V and 2 bases at J, with 13 bases in the middle. Here the CDR3 reads CASSQGASVNTDTQYF. The CDR3 DNA sequence: TGTGCCAGCAGCCAAGGCGCTAGCGTAAACACAGATACGCAGTATTTT.

The chain carries TRBV10-2 and TRBJ2-1; 9 bases are shared with TRBD2. Per the germline V gene, CDR1 is WSHSY and CDR2 is SAAADI. The CDR3 consists of 15 residues. J gave up 4 bases and V 7 bases, and 8 bases lay outside the gene matches. The CDR3: CASIMRGGSYNEQFF. CDR3 nucleotide sequence: TGCGCCAGCATTATGCGGGGGGGCTCGTACAATGAGCAGTTCTTC.

The chain joins TRBV5-4 to TRBJ2-3; TRBD2 is a possible D gene (5 bases). CDR3 length equals 16 residues. Trimming removed 0 bases from V and 1 base from J, with 12 bases in between. Germline CDR1 is SGHNT and CDR2 is YYREEE (reference sequence). The CDR3 nucleotides read TGTGCCAGCAGCTTGGAATTAGCGCAAGGCACAGATACGCAGTATTTT. Its translation is CASSLELAQGTDTQYF. The full variable domain, completed using reference TRBV5-4 and TRBJ2-3, is ETGVTQSPTHLIKTRGQQVTLRCSSQSGHNTVSWYQQALGQGPQFIFQYYREEENGRGNFPPRFSGLQFPNYSSELNVNALELDDSALYLCASSLELAQGTDTQYFGPGTRLTVL.

The chain links TRBV29-1 to TRBJ2-3; a possible D gene is TRBD1 (6 bases). The CDR3 extends over 12 amino acids. V lost 7 bases to trimming and J lost 3 bases, with 11 bases between them. Looked up from germline, CDR1 is SQVTM and CDR2 is ANQGSEA. The DNA for the CDR3 is TGCAGCGGGAGGACAGTAACAGATACGCAGTATTTT. Translating it yields CSGRTVTDTQYF.

The V gene is TRBV5-1, the J gene TRBJ2-2, with a weak D call TRBD2 (5 bases). CDR1 and CDR2 (germline): SGHRS, YFSETQ. The V end was cut by 3 bases, the J end by 5 bases, with 14 bases between. There are 15 residues in the CDR3. CDR3 coding DNA: TGCGCCAGCAGCTATGAGGGCCCGGGGACCGGGGAGCTGTTTTTT. It encodes CASSYEGPGTGELFF.

This rearrangement joins TRBV11-1 to TRBJ2-1; D possibly corresponds to TRBD2 (5 bases). Germline CDR1 and CDR2: SGHAT and FQDESV (reference sequence). This CDR3 has 14 amino acids. V was pared by 6 bases and J by 1 base, with 10 bases between. This CDR3 reads CASRQRGSYNEQFF. CDR3 DNA: TGTGCCAGCAGACAGAGAGGGTCCTACAATGAGCAGTTCTTC.